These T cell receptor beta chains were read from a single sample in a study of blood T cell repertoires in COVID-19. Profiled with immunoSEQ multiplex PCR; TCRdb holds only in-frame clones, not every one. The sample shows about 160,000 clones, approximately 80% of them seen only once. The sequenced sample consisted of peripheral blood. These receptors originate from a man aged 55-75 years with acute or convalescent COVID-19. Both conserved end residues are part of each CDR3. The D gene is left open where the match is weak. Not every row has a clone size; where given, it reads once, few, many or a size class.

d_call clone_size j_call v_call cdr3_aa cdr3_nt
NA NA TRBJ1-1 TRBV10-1 CASSESAGARAFF TGCGCCAGCAGTGAGTCTGCGGGGGCAAGGGCTTTCTTT
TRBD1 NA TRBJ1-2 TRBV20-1 CSATTGTGYTF TGCAGTGCTACGACAGGGACGGGCTACACCTTC
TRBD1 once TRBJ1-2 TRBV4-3 CASSQSSGGPDGYTF TGCGCCAGCAGCCAGTCTTCAGGGGGGCCCGATGGCTACACCTTC
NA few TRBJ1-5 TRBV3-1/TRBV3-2 CASSLGRSQPQHF TGTGCCAGCAGCCTGGGGCGATCCCAGCCCCAGCATTTT
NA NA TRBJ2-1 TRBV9 CASSPLGQGYNEQFF TGTGCCAGCAGCCCTCTGGGGCAGGGATACAATGAGCAGTTCTTC
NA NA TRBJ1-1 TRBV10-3 CAISGGTRNTEAFF TGTGCCATCAGTGGCGGGACGAGGAACACTGAAGCTTTCTTT
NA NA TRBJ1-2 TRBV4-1 CASSQSGAYGYTF TGCGCCAGCAGCCAGTCAGGGGCCTATGGCTACACCTTC
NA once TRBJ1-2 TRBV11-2 CASSFSGVTYGYTF TGTGCCAGCAGCTTCTCCGGGGTGACCTATGGCTACACCTTC
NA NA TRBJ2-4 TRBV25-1 CASSEQGAKNIQYF TGTGCCAGCAGTGAGCAGGGGGCCAAAAACATTCAGTACTTC
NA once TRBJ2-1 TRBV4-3 CASSQVSDEQFF TGCGCCAGCAGCCAAGTTAGTGATGAGCAGTTCTTC
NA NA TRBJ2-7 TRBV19 CASSIGAPSPYEQYF TGTGCCAGTAGTATAGGGGCCCCAAGCCCCTACGAGCAGTACTTC
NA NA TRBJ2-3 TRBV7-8 CASSVSLGGGGTDTQYF TGTGCCAGCAGCGTGTCCCTAGGAGGAGGGGGCACAGATACGCAGTATTTT
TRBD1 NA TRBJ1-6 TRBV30 CAWSPGTGGSPLHF TGTGCCTGGAGCCCGGGGACAGGGGGTTCACCCCTCCACTTT
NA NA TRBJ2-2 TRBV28 CASSSRQAPTGELFF TGTGCCAGCAGTTCACGACAGGCACCCACCGGGGAGCTGTTTTTT
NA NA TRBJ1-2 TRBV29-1 CSAGDHYGYTF TGCAGCGCAGGGGATCACTATGGCTACACCTTC